This is a list of T cell receptor beta chains from one sample in a study of blood T cell repertoires in COVID-19. Measured with immunoSEQ multiplex PCR; TCRdb has only the in-frame clones, and not every one. The sample has over 100,000 clones, around three quarters seen once; the top ten hold 3.5% to 5%. The sample comprised peripheral blood. Receptor source: a human donor in a cohort sampled during active or convalescent COVID-19. The conserved cysteine and the conserved F or W are not part of the CDR3 here. Each record gives: J gene, V gene, D gene, CDR3 protein. A D gene is named only where the DNA matches it firmly.

J: TRBJ1-3
V: TRBV18
D: .
CDR3: ASSHSDGGSGNTIY

J: TRBJ2-7
V: TRBV9
D: .
CDR3: ASSVGSGAASYEQY

J: TRBJ1-5
V: TRBV5-5
D: TRBD1
CDR3: ASSLQGGNQPQH

J: TRBJ2-3
V: TRBV10-3
D: TRBD1
CDR3: AISDPIRGPRTDTQY

J: TRBJ2-5
V: TRBV29-1
D: TRBD2
CDR3: SVAPSGSETQY

J: TRBJ2-1
V: TRBV5-1
D: TRBD2
CDR3: ASRFLIGGGNEQF

J: TRBJ1-1
V: TRBV9
D: TRBD1
CDR3: ASSASTGVGSGAF

J: TRBJ2-5
V: TRBV11-2
D: .
CDR3: ASSFTTAQETQY

J: TRBJ2-5
V: TRBV4-3
D: .
CDR3: ASSQDSPQGPPQGTQY

J: TRBJ2-7
V: TRBV6-1
D: .
CDR3: ASSERSYEQY

J: TRBJ1-2
V: TRBV18
D: TRBD1
CDR3: ASSPPTGGHGYT

J: TRBJ2-3
V: TRBV5-5
D: .
CDR3: ASSSADTQY

J: TRBJ1-2
V: TRBV4-1
D: .
CDR3: ASSQTSSLGYGYT

J: TRBJ2-1
V: TRBV20-1
D: TRBD2
CDR3: SASSGGINNEQF

J: TRBJ2-3
V: TRBV21-1
D: .
CDR3: ATKGLGVRDTQY

J: TRBJ2-5
V: TRBV13
D: TRBD2
CDR3: ASSLGNLLAGEETQY

J: TRBJ2-7
V: TRBV23-1
D: TRBD2
CDR3: ASNPGLAGVGVYEQY

J: TRBJ1-4
V: TRBV28
D: .
CDR3: ASSLEAWRANEKLF

J: TRBJ1-5
V: TRBV12-3/TRBV12-4
D: .
CDR3: ASAPDRNQPQH

J: TRBJ2-3
V: TRBV7-2
D: .
CDR3: ASSSYTQY

J: TRBJ2-7
V: TRBV28
D: TRBD2
CDR3: ASSLFYGGLAGSSYEQY

J: TRBJ1-1
V: TRBV18
D: .
CDR3: ASSWSRAVHTEAF

J: TRBJ2-7
V: TRBV4-3
D: TRBD1
CDR3: ASSQAAGTGYEQY

J: TRBJ2-1
V: TRBV6-2/TRBV6-3
D: .
CDR3: ASSYPMVGLSYNEQF

J: TRBJ1-6
V: TRBV18
D: .
CDR3: ASSQLDSSYNSPLH

J: TRBJ2-1
V: TRBV4-2
D: TRBD2
CDR3: ASSQDGTSGHNEQF

J: TRBJ2-1
V: TRBV27
D: TRBD1
CDR3: ASTPRGTGLNEQF

J: TRBJ2-5
V: TRBV15
D: .
CDR3: ATSRTTGYPSETQY

J: TRBJ2-7
V: TRBV5-1
D: TRBD2
CDR3: ASSFRGEQY

J: TRBJ2-7
V: TRBV5-1
D: .
CDR3: ASSPNYEQY

J: TRBJ2-1
V: TRBV7-3
D: TRBD2
CDR3: ASSLTSSSGWNEQF

J: TRBJ1-4
V: TRBV10-3
D: .
CDR3: AISESWGWGEFNEKLF

J: TRBJ2-6
V: TRBV5-1
D: TRBD1
CDR3: ASSLGRGTGVSGANVLT

J: TRBJ2-1
V: TRBV7-2
D: TRBD2
CDR3: ASSPNPSGSSSYNEQF

J: TRBJ2-5
V: TRBV27
D: .
CDR3: ASSLRTLEGETQY

J: TRBJ2-1
V: TRBV19
D: TRBD2
CDR3: ASTGGGRRRDEQF

J: TRBJ2-1
V: TRBV11-2
D: TRBD2
CDR3: ASSFRLAGTYNEQF

J: TRBJ1-1
V: TRBV18
D: .
CDR3: ASSPGLMNTEAF

J: TRBJ1-4
V: TRBV20-1
D: TRBD1
CDR3: SAPTDRGSF

J: TRBJ2-7
V: TRBV5-1
D: .
CDR3: ASSLGQGGEEQY

J: TRBJ2-7
V: TRBV19
D: .
CDR3: ASPGGREQY

J: TRBJ2-4
V: TRBV19
D: TRBD1
CDR3: ASFDRGKNIQY